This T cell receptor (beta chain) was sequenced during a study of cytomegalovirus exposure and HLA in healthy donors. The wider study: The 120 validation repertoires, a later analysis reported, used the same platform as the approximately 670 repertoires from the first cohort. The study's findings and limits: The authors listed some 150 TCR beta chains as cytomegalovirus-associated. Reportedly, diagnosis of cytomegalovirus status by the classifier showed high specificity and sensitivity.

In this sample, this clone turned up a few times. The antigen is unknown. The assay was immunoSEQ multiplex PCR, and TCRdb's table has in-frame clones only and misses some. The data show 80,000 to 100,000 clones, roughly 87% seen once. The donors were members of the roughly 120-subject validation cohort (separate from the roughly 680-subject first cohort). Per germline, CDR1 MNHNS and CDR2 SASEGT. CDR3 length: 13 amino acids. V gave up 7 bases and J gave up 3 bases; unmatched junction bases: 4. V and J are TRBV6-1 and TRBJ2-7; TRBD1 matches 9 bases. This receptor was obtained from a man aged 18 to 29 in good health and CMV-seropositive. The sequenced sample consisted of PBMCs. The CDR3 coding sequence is TGTGCCAGCACCGGGACAGGGTTCTACGAGCAGTACTTC. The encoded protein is CASTGTGFYEQYF.